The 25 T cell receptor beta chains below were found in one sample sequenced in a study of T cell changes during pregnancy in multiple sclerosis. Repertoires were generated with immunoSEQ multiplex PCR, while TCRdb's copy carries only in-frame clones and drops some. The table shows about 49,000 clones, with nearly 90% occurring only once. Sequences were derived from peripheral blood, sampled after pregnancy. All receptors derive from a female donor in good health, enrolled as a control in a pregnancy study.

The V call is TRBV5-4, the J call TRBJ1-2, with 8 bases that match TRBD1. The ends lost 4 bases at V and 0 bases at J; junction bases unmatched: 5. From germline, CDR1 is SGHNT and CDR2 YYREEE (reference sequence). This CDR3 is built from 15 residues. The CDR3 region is CASSVRQGTNYGYTF. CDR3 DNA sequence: TGTGCCAGCAGCGTAAGACAGGGGACTAACTATGGCTACACCTTC.

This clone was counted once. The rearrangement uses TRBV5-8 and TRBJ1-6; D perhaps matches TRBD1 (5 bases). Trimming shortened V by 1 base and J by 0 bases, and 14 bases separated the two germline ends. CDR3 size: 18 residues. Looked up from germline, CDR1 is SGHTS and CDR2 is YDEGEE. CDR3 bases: TGTGCCAGCAGCTTGTGGGGCGCCCGAAGCTCCTATAATTCACCCCTCCACTTT. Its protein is CASSLWGARSSYNSPLHF.

The CDR3 here is CASSPRGAYSPLHF. The CDR3 bases are TGTGCCAGCAGTCCTCGGGGGGCGTATTCACCCCTCCACTTT. The chain uses TRBV28 and TRBJ1-6; TRBD1 is a possible D gene (6 bases). The CDR3 length is 14 residues. Germline assignment: CDR1 MDHEN and CDR2 SYDVKM. Trimming pared 5 bases from V and 8 bases from J, leaving 13 bases between.

CDR3 amino acids: CASSPPGQLNTEAFF. CDR3 coding DNA: TGTGCCAGCTCACCACCGGGACAGCTAAACACTGAAGCTTTCTTT. The V and J genes are TRBV18 and TRBJ1-1, with 7 nucleotides matching TRBD1. This CDR3 comprises 15 residues. The trim removed 0 bases at V and 2 bases at J, leaving 3 bases unmatched. Germline V gives CDR1 KGHSH, CDR2 LQKENI.

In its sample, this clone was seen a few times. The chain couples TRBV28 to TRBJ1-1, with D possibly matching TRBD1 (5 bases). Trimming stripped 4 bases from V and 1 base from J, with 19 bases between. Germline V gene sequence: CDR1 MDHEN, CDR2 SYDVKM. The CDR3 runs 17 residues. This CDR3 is CASSWPLWGRANTEAFF. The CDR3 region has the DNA TGTGCCAGCAGTTGGCCCCTTTGGGGCAGGGCGAACACTGAAGCTTTCTTT.

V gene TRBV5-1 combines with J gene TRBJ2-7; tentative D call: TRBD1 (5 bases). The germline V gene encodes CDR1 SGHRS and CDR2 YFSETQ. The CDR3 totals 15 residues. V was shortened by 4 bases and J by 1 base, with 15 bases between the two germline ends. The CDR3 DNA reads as TGCGCCAGCAGCCCCCGTGCAGGGTCGTCCTACGAGCAGTACTTC. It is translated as CASSPRAGSSYEQYF.

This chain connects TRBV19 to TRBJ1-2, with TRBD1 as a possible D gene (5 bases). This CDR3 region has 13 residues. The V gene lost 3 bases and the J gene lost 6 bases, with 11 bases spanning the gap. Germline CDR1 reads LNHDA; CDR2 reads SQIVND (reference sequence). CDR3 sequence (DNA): TGTGCCAGTAGTATTGCGGGGACTCATGGCTACACCTTC. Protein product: CASSIAGTHGYTF.

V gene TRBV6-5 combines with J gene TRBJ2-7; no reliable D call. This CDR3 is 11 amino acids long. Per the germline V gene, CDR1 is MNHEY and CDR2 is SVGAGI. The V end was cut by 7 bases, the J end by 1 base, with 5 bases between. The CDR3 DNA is TGTGCCAGCACCGGGTCCTACGAGCAGTACTTC. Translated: CASTGSYEQYF.

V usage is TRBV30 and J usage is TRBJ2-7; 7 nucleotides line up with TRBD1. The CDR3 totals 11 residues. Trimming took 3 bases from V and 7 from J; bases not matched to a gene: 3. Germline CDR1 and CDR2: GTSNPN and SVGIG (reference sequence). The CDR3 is CAWRDREEQYF. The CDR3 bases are TGTGCCTGGAGAGACAGGGAAGAGCAGTACTTC.

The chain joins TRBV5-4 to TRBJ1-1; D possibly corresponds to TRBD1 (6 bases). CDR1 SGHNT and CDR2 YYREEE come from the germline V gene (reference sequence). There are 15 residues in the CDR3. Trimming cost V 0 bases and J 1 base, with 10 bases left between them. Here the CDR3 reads CASSLADRRNTEAFF. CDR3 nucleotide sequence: TGTGCCAGCAGCTTGGCCGACAGGAGGAACACTGAAGCTTTCTTT. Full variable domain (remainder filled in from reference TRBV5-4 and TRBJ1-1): ETGVTQSPTHLIKTRGQQVTLRCSSQSGHNTVSWYQQALGQGPQFIFQYYREEENGRGNFPPRFSGLQFPNYSSELNVNALELDDSALYLCASSLADRRNTEAFFGQGTRLTVV.

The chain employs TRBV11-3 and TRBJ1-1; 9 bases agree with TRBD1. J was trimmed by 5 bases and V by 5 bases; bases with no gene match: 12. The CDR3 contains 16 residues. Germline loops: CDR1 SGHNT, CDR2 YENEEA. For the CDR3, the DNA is TGTGCCAGCAGCCCCGGGACAGGGATGGAGGTGACTGAAGCTTTCTTT. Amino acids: CASSPGTGMEVTEAFF.

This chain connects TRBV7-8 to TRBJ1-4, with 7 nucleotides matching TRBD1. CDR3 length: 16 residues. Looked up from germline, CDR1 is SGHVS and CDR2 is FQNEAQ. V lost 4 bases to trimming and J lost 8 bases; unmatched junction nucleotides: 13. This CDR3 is CASSSDRVVIREKLFF. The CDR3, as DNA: TGTGCCAGCAGCTCAGACAGGGTAGTAATCCGGGAAAAACTGTTTTTT. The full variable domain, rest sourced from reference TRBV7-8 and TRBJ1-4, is GAGVSQSPRYKVAKRGQDVALRCDPISGHVSLFWYQQALGQGPEFLTYFQNEAQLDKSGLPSDRFFAERPEGSVSTLKIQRTQQEDSAVYLCASSSDRVVIREKLFFGSGTQLSVL.

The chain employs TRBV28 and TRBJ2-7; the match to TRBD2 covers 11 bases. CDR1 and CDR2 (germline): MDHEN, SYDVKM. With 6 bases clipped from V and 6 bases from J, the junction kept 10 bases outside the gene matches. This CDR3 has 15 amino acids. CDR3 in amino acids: CASSPLLLAGVEQYF. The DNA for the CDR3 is TGTGCCAGCAGCCCATTGCTACTAGCGGGAGTCGAGCAGTACTTC.

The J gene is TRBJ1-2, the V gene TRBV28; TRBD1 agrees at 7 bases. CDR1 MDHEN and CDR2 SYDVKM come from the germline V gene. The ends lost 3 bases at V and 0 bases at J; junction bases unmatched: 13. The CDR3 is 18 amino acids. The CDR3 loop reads CASSLSKTGLLANYGYTF. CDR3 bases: TGTGCCAGCAGTTTGTCAAAGACAGGGTTACTCGCTAACTATGGCTACACCTTC.

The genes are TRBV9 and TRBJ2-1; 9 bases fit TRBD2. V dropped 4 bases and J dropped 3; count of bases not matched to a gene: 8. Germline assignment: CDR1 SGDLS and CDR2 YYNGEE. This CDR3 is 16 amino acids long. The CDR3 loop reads CASSLEAGGNYNEQFF. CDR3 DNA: TGTGCCAGCAGCCTCGAAGCGGGGGGCAACTACAATGAGCAGTTCTTC.

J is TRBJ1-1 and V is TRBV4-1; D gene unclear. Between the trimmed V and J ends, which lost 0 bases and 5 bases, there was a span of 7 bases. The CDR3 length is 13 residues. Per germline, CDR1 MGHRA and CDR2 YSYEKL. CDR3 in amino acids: CASSQERRTEAFF. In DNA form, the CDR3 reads TGCGCCAGCAGCCAAGAGAGGCGAACTGAAGCTTTCTTT.

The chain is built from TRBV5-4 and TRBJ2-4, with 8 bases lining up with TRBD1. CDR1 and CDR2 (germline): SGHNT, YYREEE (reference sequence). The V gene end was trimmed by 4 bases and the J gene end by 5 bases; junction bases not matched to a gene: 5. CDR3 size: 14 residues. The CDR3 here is CASSATGAENIQYF. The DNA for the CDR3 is TGTGCCAGCAGCGCGACAGGGGCCGAAAACATTCAGTACTTC.

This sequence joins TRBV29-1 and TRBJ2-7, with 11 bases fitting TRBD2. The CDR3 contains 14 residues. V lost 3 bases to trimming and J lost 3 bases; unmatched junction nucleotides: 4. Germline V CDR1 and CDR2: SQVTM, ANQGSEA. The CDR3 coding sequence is TGCAGCGTTGAGACTAGCGGGACCCTCTACGAGCAGTACTTC. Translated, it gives CSVETSGTLYEQYF.

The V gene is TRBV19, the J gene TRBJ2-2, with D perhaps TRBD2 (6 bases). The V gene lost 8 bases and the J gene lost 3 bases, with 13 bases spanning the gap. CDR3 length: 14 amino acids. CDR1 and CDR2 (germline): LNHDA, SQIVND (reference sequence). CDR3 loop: CASEAGTYTGELFF. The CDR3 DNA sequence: TGTGCCAGTGAGGCGGGGACCTACACCGGGGAGCTGTTTTTT.

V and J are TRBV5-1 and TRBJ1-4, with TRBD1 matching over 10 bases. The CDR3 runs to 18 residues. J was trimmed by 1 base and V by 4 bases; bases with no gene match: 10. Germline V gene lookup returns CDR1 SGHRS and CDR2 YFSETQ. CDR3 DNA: TGCGCCAGCAGCCCCCTCGGACAGGGGGGGAGAACTAATGAAAAACTGTTTTTT. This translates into CASSPLGQGGRTNEKLFF.

The CDR3 region has the DNA TGTGCCAGCAGCGTAGGGGGGGGCGAGCAGTACTTC. Residues: CASSVGGGEQYF. The genes are TRBV9 and TRBJ2-7; TRBD2 matches at 7 bases. V was pared by 0 bases and J by 6 bases, with 0 bases of the junction left unmatched. The CDR3 has 12 amino acids. The germline V gene encodes CDR1 SGDLS and CDR2 YYNGEE.

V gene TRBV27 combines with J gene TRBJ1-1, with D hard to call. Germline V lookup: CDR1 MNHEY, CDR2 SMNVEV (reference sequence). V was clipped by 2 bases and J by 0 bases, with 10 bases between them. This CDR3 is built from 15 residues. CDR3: CASSLHSLMNTEAFF. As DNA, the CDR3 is TGTGCCAGCAGTTTACACAGCCTCATGAACACTGAAGCTTTCTTT.

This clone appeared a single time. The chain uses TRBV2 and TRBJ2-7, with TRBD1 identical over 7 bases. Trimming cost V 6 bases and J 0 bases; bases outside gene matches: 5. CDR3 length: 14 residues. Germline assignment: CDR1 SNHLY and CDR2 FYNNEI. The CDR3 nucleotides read TGTGCCAGCAGGCTGACAGGGCCCTCCTACGAGCAGTACTTC. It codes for CASRLTGPSYEQYF.

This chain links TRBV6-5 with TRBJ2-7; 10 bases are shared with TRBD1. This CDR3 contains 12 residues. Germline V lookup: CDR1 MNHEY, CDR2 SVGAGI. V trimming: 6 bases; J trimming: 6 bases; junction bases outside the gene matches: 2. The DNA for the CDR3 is TGTGCCAGCAGGACAGGGGGCCGCGAGCAGTACTTC. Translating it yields CASRTGGREQYF.

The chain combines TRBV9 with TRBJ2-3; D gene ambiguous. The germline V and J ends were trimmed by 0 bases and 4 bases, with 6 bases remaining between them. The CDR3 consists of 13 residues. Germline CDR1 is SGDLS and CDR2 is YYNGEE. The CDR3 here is CASSVDEADTQYF. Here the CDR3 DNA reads TGTGCCAGCAGCGTAGATGAGGCAGATACGCAGTATTTT.